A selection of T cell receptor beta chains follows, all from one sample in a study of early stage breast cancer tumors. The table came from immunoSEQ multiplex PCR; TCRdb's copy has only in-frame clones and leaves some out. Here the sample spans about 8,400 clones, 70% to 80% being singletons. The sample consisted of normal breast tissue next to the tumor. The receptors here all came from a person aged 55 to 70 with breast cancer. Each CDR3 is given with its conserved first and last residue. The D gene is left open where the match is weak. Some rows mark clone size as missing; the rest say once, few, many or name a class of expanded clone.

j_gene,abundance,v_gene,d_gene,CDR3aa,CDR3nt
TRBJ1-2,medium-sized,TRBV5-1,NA,CASSLDNYYGYTF,TGCGCCAGCAGCTTGGACAATTACTATGGCTACACCTTC
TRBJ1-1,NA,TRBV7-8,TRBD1,CASSLRAGGTEAFF,TGTGCCAGCAGCTTACGGGCAGGGGGCACTGAAGCTTTCTTT
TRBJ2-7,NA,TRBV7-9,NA,CASSSPVEQYF,TGTGCCAGCAGCTCTCCGGTCGAGCAGTACTTC
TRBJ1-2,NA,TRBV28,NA,CASSSGSGRNYGYTF,TGTGCCAGCAGCTCCGGATCCGGCAGAAACTATGGCTACACCTTC
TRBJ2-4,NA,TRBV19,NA,CASSDGGGEPAKNIQYF,TGTGCCAGTAGTGACGGAGGGGGCGAACCAGCCAAAAACATTCAGTACTTC
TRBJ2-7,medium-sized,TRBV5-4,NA,CASSLGTGDSYEQYF,TGTGCCAGCAGCTTGGGGACGGGGGATTCCTACGAGCAGTACTTC
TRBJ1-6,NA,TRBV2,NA,CASTIRQATYNSPLHF,TGTGCCAGCACTATACGACAGGCGACGTATAATTCACCCCTCCACTTT
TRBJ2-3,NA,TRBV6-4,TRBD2,CASSPGTSGPTDTQYF,TGTGCCAGCAGTCCCGGGACTAGCGGCCCCACAGATACGCAGTATTTT
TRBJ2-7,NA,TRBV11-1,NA,CASSLALTSTYEQYF,TGTGCCAGCAGCTTAGCACTCACCAGTACCTACGAGCAGTACTTC
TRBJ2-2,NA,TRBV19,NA,CASQTVGNTGELFF,TGTGCCAGTCAAACGGTGGGGAACACCGGGGAGCTGTTTTTT
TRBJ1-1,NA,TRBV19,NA,CASSIGGDGTEAFF,TGTGCCAGTAGTATAGGTGGGGATGGCACTGAAGCTTTCTTT
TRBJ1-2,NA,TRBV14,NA,CASSQRQATLPSGYTF,TGTGCCAGCAGCCAACGACAGGCCACCCTTCCGAGTGGCTACACCTTC
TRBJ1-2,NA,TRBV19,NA,CASTTQGGGYTF,TGTGCCAGTACTACCCAGGGCGGAGGCTACACCTTC